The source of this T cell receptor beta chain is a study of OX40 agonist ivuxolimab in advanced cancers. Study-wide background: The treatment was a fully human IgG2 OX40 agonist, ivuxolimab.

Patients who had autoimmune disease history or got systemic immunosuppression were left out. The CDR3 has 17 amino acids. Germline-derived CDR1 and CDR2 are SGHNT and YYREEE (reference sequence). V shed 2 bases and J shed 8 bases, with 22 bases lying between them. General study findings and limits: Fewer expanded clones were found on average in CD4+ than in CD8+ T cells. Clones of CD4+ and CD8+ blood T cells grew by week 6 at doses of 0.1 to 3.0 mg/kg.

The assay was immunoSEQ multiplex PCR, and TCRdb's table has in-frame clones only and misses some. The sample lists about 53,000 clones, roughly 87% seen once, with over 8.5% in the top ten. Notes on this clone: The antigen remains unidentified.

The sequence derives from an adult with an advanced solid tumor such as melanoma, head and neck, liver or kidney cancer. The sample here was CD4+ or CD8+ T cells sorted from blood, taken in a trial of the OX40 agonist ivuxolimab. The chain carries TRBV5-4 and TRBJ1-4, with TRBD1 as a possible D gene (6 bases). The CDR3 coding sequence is TGTGCCAGCAGCTTCTCTTATGAGGGTACAGGGTCCGAAAAACTGTTTTTT. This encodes CASSFSYEGTGSEKLFF.